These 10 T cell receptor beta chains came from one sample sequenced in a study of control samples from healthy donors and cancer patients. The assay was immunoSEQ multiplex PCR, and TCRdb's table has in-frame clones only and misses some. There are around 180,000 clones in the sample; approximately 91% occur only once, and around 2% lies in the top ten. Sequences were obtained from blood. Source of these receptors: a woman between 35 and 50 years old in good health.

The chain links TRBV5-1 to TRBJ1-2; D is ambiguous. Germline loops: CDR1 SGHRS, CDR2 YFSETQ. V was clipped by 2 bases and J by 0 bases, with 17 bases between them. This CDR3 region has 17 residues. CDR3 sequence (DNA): TGCGCCAGCAGCTTAGAGGGTCAGGCCAATACTAACTATGGCTACACCTTC. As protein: CASSLEGQANTNYGYTF.

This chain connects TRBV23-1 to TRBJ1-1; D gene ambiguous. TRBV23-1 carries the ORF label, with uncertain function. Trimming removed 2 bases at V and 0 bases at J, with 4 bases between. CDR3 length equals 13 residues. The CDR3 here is CASSQTVNTEAFF. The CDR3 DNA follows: TGCGCCAGCAGTCAAACTGTGAACACTGAAGCTTTCTTT.

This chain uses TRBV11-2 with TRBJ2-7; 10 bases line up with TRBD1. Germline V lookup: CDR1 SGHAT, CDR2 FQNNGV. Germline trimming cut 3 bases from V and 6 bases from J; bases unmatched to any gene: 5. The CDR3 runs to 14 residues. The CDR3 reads CASSFPGTGVEQYF. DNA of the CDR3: TGTGCCAGCAGCTTTCCCGGGACAGGGGTCGAGCAGTACTTC.

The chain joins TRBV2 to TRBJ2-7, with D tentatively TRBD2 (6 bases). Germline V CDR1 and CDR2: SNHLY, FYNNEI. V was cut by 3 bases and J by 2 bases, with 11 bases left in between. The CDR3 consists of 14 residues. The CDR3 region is CASSEGGPPYEQYF. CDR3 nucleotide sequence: TGTGCCAGCAGTGAGGGGGGACCACCCTACGAGCAGTACTTC.

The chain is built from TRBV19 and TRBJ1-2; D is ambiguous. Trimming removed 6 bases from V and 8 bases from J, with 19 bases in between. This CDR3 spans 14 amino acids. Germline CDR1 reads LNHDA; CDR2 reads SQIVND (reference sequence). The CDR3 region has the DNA TGTGCCAGTAGCGTAGGTGGGCACGGAGACGGCTACACCTTC. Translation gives CASSVGGHGDGYTF.

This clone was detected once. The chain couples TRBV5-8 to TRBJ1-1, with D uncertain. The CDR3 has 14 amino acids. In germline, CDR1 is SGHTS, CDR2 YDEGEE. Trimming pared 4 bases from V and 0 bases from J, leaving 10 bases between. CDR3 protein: CASSADEMNTEAFF. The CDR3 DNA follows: TGTGCCAGCAGCGCTGACGAGATGAACACTGAAGCTTTCTTT.

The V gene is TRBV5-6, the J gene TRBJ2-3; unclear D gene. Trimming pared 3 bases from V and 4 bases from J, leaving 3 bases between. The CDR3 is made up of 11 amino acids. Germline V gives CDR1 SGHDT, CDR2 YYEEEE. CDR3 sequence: CASSSADTQYF. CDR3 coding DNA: TGTGCCAGCAGCTCGGCAGATACGCAGTATTTT.

The CDR3 nucleotides read TGTGCCAGCAGCCCAAGTTTTACAGGATACGAGCAGTACTTC. Residues: CASSPSFTGYEQYF. This chain joins TRBV2 and TRBJ2-7; weak D call: TRBD1 (5 bases). This CDR3 comprises 14 residues. Germline-derived CDR1 and CDR2 are SNHLY and FYNNEI. V dropped 6 bases and J dropped 4 bases, with 16 bases sitting between them.

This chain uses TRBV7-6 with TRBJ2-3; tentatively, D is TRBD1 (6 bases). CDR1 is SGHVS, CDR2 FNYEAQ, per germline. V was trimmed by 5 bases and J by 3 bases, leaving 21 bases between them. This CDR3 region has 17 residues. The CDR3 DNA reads TGTGCCAGCAGCCTACTAAGGACAGCTATTACAACAGATACGCAGTATTTT. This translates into CASSLLRTAITTDTQYF. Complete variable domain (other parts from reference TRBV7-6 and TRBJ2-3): GAGVSQSPRYKVTKRGQDVALRCDPISGHVSLYWYRQALGQGPEFLTYFNYEAQQDKSGLPNDRFSAERPEGSISTLTIQRTEQRDSAMYRCASSLLRTAITTDTQYFGPGTRLTVL.

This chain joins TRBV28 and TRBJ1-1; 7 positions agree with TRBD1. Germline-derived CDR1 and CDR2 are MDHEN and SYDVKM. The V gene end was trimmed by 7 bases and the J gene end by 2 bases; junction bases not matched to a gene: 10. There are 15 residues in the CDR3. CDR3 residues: CASTWTGRRNTEAFF. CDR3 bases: TGTGCCAGCACTTGGACAGGCCGCCGTAACACTGAAGCTTTCTTT.